The TCR beta chain described here comes from a study of preoperative IRX-2 immunotherapy in early breast cancer. Produced via immunoSEQ multiplex PCR; TCRdb's table is partial and in-frame only. The profile shows some 19,000 clones, 70% to 90% of them singletons. Noted treatment: preoperative locoregional IRX-2 cytokine immunotherapy. Between the trimmed V and J ends, which lost 4 bases and 0 bases, there was a span of 12 bases. Germline loops: CDR1 GTSNPN, CDR2 SVGIG (reference sequence). This CDR3 has 14 residues. This chain links TRBV30 with TRBJ1-1; no definite D call. The receptor comes from a human donor with breast cancer. The sequenced sample was lymph node tissue, obtained after IRX-2 immunotherapy. DNA for the CDR3: TGTGCCTGGACCTACGGACCGATGAACACTGAAGCTTTCTTT. Its translation is CAWTYGPMNTEAFF.